These 29 T cell receptor beta chains came from one sample sequenced in a study of blood T cell repertoires in COVID-19. The protocol was immunoSEQ multiplex PCR, while the TCRdb copy is restricted to in-frame clones and leaves out a portion. The table includes about 130,000 clones, roughly 90% detected once. The sample was PBMCs or T cells enriched from blood (not recorded which). Source of these receptors: a man between 50 and 59 years old who had recovered from COVID-19.

The chain employs TRBV3-1 (or the pseudogene TRBV3-2) and TRBJ1-2; the D is unclear. V shed 5 bases and J shed 4 bases, with 5 bases lying between them. The length of the CDR3 is 11 residues. Germline V gene data show CDR1 as LGHDT and CDR2 as YNNKEL (reference sequence). CDR3 sequence (DNA): TGTGCCAGCAGCTCAGGCTATGGCTACACCTTC. Translated: CASSSGYGYTF.

This chain connects TRBV5-1 to TRBJ1-3, with a weak D call TRBD1 (5 bases). V gave up 1 base and J gave up 0 bases, with 14 bases separating them. Per the germline V gene, CDR1 is SGHRS and CDR2 is YFSETQ. This CDR3 comprises 17 residues. Written as DNA, the CDR3 is TGCGCCAGCAGCTTGCGGGAGCAGGGTAACTCTGGAAACACCATATATTTT. Encoded protein: CASSLREQGNSGNTIYF. The variable domain in full, with the rest retrieved from reference TRBV5-1 and TRBJ1-3, is KAGVTQTPRYLIKTRGQQVTLSCSPISGHRSVSWYQQTPGQGLQFLFEYFSETQRNKGNFPGRFSGRQFSNSRSEMNVSTLELGDSALYLCASSLREQGNSGNTIYFGEGSWLTVV.

This clone showed up just once. V and J are TRBV24-1 and TRBJ1-2; unclear D gene. The CDR3 consists of 13 residues. Trimming took 4 bases from V and 2 from J, leaving 7 bases between them. Germline loops: CDR1 KGHDR, CDR2 SFDVKD. The CDR3 nucleotides read TGTGCCACCAGTGACGTCCCCAACTATGGCTACACCTTC. It specifies CATSDVPNYGYTF.

The chain carries TRBV27 and TRBJ2-1; 7 bases are shared with TRBD1. V shed 3 bases, J shed 4 bases, and the junction held 9 bases outside the gene matches. This CDR3 is built from 16 residues. Germline V gene data show CDR1 as MNHEY and CDR2 as SMNVEV (reference sequence). The CDR3 DNA sequence: TGTGCCAGCAGTTTCACCGGGACAGACCCTTACAATGAGCAGTTCTTC. Translation gives CASSFTGTDPYNEQFF.

The genes are TRBV5-1 and TRBJ1-2; D is ambiguous. The CDR3 runs to 17 residues. Germline CDR1 and CDR2: SGHRS and YFSETQ. The V and J ends lost 0 bases and 5 bases respectively, with 20 bases between them. In nucleotides, the CDR3 is TGCGCCAGCAGCTTGGCCTCTGGTTCCAGACAACTTTATGGCTACACCTTC. Protein sequence: CASSLASGSRQLYGYTF. Supplemented by reference TRBV5-1 and TRBJ1-2, the full variable domain reads KAGVTQTPRYLIKTRGQQVTLSCSPISGHRSVSWYQQTPGQGLQFLFEYFSETQRNKGNFPGRFSGRQFSNSRSEMNVSTLELGDSALYLCASSLASGSRQLYGYTFGSGTRLTVV.

V and J are TRBV5-8 and TRBJ1-5, with 11 bases fitting TRBD1. Germline V gene data show CDR1 as SGHTS and CDR2 as YDEGEE. There are 17 residues in the CDR3. The trim removed 2 bases at V and 2 bases at J, leaving 6 bases unmatched. CDR3 bases: TGTGCCAGCAGCTTTACCGGGACAGGGGGAGGCAATCAGCCCCAGCATTTT. Its protein is CASSFTGTGGGNQPQHF.

The V and J genes are TRBV14 and TRBJ1-3, with 9 positions matching TRBD1. CDR3 length: 16 amino acids. V lost 5 bases, J lost 5 bases, and 10 bases stayed unmatched. Germline CDR1 is SGHDN and CDR2 is FVKESK. The CDR3 is CASSYWDRAPRNTIYF. CDR3 sequence (DNA): TGTGCCAGCAGCTACTGGGACAGGGCGCCTAGAAACACCATATATTTT. Supplemented by reference TRBV14 and TRBJ1-3, the full variable domain reads EAGVTQFPSHSVIEKGQTVTLRCDPISGHDNLYWYRRVMGKEIKFLLHFVKESKQDESGMPNNRFLAERTGGTYSTLKVQPAELEDSGVYFCASSYWDRAPRNTIYFGEGSWLTVV.

In this sample, this clone turned up a few times. The chain has TRBV5-4 and TRBJ1-4; D remains unclear. The V end lost 0 bases, the J end lost 5 bases, and 11 bases lay between the germline ends. Germline values: CDR1 SGHNT, CDR2 YYREEE (reference sequence). The CDR3 extends over 15 amino acids. The CDR3 DNA sequence: TGTGCCAGCAGCTTGGGAGGGCGCCGCAATGAAAAACTGTTTTTT. Encoded protein: CASSLGGRRNEKLFF.

This chain's CDR3 is CASSVRGTYGYTF. The CDR3 DNA follows: TGTGCCAGCAGCGTAAGGGGGACATATGGCTACACCTTC. This sequence joins TRBV9 and TRBJ1-2; D possibly corresponds to TRBD1 (6 bases). The CDR3 contains 13 residues. Trimming cost V 1 base and J 5 bases, with 9 bases left between them. Per the germline V gene, CDR1 is SGDLS and CDR2 is YYNGEE.

The chain joins TRBV5-1 to TRBJ2-5; TRBD2 agrees at 11 bases. Trimming cost V 2 bases and J 0 bases; bases outside gene matches: 0. Germline assignment: CDR1 SGHRS and CDR2 YFSETQ. The CDR3 is 15 amino acids. The CDR3 loop is CASSFSGGDQETQYF. The CDR3 DNA sequence: TGCGCCAGCAGCTTTAGCGGGGGGGACCAAGAGACCCAGTACTTC.

This sequence joins TRBV5-6 and TRBJ1-2, with 9 positions matching TRBD1. The CDR3 is 15 residues long. V lost 2 bases and J lost 7; bases outside the gene matches: 9. CDR1 and CDR2 (germline): SGHDT, YYEEEE. The CDR3 DNA is TGTGCCAGCAGCTTCCGGGACAGGGAACGTGGTGGCTACACCTTC. It encodes CASSFRDRERGGYTF.

V is TRBV28 and J is TRBJ1-1; 7 bases match TRBD1. This CDR3 spans 12 amino acids. Germline CDR1 MDHEN, CDR2 SYDVKM. Trimming at V came to 6 bases and at J to 8 bases, leaving 6 bases not matched to a gene. The CDR3 region is CASSNRGLEAFF. The CDR3 DNA reads as TGTGCCAGCAGCAACAGGGGCTTAGAAGCTTTCTTT.

The V call is TRBV4-1, the J call TRBJ2-1, with TRBD2 identical over 13 bases. There are 16 residues in the CDR3. CDR1 and CDR2 (germline): MGHRA, YSYEKL. V shed 4 bases, J shed 6 bases, and the junction held 6 bases outside the gene matches. The CDR3 loop reads CASSRGLAGEFNEQFF. CDR3 nucleotides: TGCGCCAGCAGCCGCGGACTAGCGGGAGAGTTCAATGAGCAGTTCTTC.

The chain has TRBV28 and TRBJ1-1, with a possible D match to TRBD1 (6 bases). Per germline, CDR1 MDHEN and CDR2 SYDVKM. Trimming removed 8 bases at V and 6 bases at J, with 19 bases between. The CDR3 is 14 residues long. CDR3 protein: CASAITGSVPEAFF. CDR3 nucleotide sequence: TGTGCCAGCGCAATAACAGGGAGTGTTCCTGAAGCTTTCTTT.

The J gene is TRBJ2-5, the V gene TRBV7-5; TRBD2, the table's D call, was not compared with the DNA. TRBV7-5 is termed a pseudogene. The CDR3 extends over 17 amino acids. The CDR3 spells CVCPERFPGAGGETQYF. CDR3 DNA: TGTGTCTGTCCCGAGCGCTTTCCTGGGGCCGGGGGAGAGACCCAGTACTTC.

In this sample, this clone turned up a few times. The rearrangement uses TRBV24-1 and TRBJ2-1; 9 bases agree with TRBD1. Germline lookup yields CDR1 KGHDR and CDR2 SFDVKD. This CDR3 contains 18 residues. J was trimmed by 4 bases and V by 4 bases; bases with no gene match: 13. This CDR3 reads CATSDTLQGARGYNEQFF. CDR3 sequence (DNA): TGTGCCACCAGTGACACACTACAGGGGGCGCGAGGATACAATGAGCAGTTCTTC.

The J gene is TRBJ1-2, the V gene TRBV27, with D tentatively TRBD1 (5 bases). Germline V gene sequence: CDR1 MNHEY, CDR2 SMNVEV (reference sequence). Trimming shortened V by 3 bases and J by 0 bases, and 8 bases separated the two germline ends. This CDR3 contains 14 residues. The CDR3 DNA is TGTGCCAGCAGTTTCCGCAGGGCTAACTATGGCTACACCTTC. Translation: CASSFRRANYGYTF.

CDR3 bases: TGTGCCAGCTCAACCATACAGGGGGCCTCTGGAAACACCATATATTTT. It specifies CASSTIQGASGNTIYF. This chain links TRBV18 with TRBJ1-3, with 9 bases identical to TRBD1. Germline V lookup: CDR1 KGHSH, CDR2 LQKENI. The CDR3 totals 16 residues. The junction had 5 bases not matched to a gene; V was cut back by 5 bases and J by 0 bases.

The V call is TRBV15, the J call TRBJ1-5; TRBD1 agrees at 10 bases. The CDR3 has 17 amino acids. Germline-derived CDR1 and CDR2 are LNHNV and YYDKDF (reference sequence). V trimming: 2 bases; J trimming: 3 bases; junction bases outside the gene matches: 7. This CDR3 reads CATSRTGTGALNQPQHF. As DNA, the CDR3 is TGTGCCACCAGCAGAACCGGGACAGGGGCTCTCAATCAGCCCCAGCATTTT.

The chain combines TRBV1 with TRBJ1-6; the DNA was not compared with TRBD1, the D call given in the table. TRBV1 is termed a pseudogene. This CDR3 has 19 residues. CDR3 region: CTSSPNPGTQLSYNSPLHF. CDR3 DNA sequence: TGCACCAGCAGCCCGAACCCCGGGACACAACTCTCCTATAATTCACCCCTCCACTTT.

Written as DNA, the CDR3 is TGTGCCAGCAGCTTAGTGACCGCAGGCCGGGGTGAGCAGTTCTTC. Translation: CASSLVTAGRGEQFF. The chain couples TRBV7-2 to TRBJ2-1, with a possible D match to TRBD2 (5 bases). CDR1 SGHTA and CDR2 FQGNSA come from the germline V gene. The V gene lost 1 base and the J gene lost 9 bases, with 16 bases spanning the gap. The CDR3 extends over 15 amino acids.

As regards this clone: This sample includes further DNA sequences coding for the same CDR3. J is TRBJ1-3 and V is TRBV12-3 or TRBV12-4; no reliable D call. V was pared by 2 bases and J by 4 bases, with 3 bases between. The CDR3 loop spans 12 amino acids. CDR3 DNA: TGTGCCAGCAGTTTATCGGGAAACACCATATATTTT. Translation gives CASSLSGNTIYF.

The chain couples TRBV19 to TRBJ1-6; D is undetermined. The CDR3 covers 15 residues. Deletions cut 3 bases from V and 10 bases from J, with 16 bases between. The V gene's germline CDR1 is LNHDA and CDR2 SQIVND (reference sequence). As DNA, the CDR3 is TGTGCCAGTAGTATCCAGACAAGCCTAGCATCACCCCTCCACTTT. This encodes CASSIQTSLASPLHF.

CDR3 nucleotide sequence: TGTGCCACCAGCAGTCGGTACCAAGAGACCCAGTACTTC. Translated, it gives CATSSRYQETQYF. V and J are TRBV15 and TRBJ2-5, with D unresolved. Germline CDR1 is LNHNV and CDR2 is YYDKDF (reference sequence). CDR3 size: 13 residues. Trimming shortened V by 3 bases and J by 0 bases, and 5 bases separated the two germline ends.

CDR3 region: CASSLRQGSMNTEAFF. The CDR3 nucleotides read TGTGCCAGCAGCTTAAGACAGGGCAGCATGAACACTGAAGCTTTCTTT. V usage is TRBV11-2 and J usage is TRBJ1-1; 7 bases line up with TRBD1. This CDR3 is built from 16 residues. The V gene's germline CDR1 is SGHAT and CDR2 FQNNGV. Trimming took 2 bases from V and 0 from J; bases not matched to a gene: 6.

In its sample, this clone was seen once. J is TRBJ1-5 and V is TRBV19; unclear D gene. V shed 7 bases and J shed 4 bases, with 11 bases lying between them. Germline-derived CDR1 and CDR2 are LNHDA and SQIVND (reference sequence). This CDR3 has 13 residues. CDR3 bases: TGTGCCAGTAAAAGTGAACTAAATCAGCCCCAGCATTTT. This gives the protein CASKSELNQPQHF.

The chain is built from TRBV2 and TRBJ1-5; possibly TRBD1 for D (6 bases). Germline loops: CDR1 SNHLY, CDR2 FYNNEI. Deletions cut 8 bases from V and 0 bases from J, with 14 bases between. The CDR3 extends over 15 amino acids. CDR3 coding DNA: TGTGCCAGCCAGAGGACAGATTATAGCAATCAGCCCCAGCATTTT. Its protein is CASQRTDYSNQPQHF.

The chain employs TRBV5-5 and TRBJ1-5; D may be TRBD1 (5 bases). Germline values: CDR1 SGHKS, CDR2 YYEKEE (reference sequence). The CDR3 is 15 residues long. The V end lost 0 bases, the J end lost 6 bases, and 13 bases lay between the germline ends. The CDR3 coding sequence is TGTGCCAGCAGCTTGGTCTGGGGCCTCGGTCAGCCCCAGCATTTT. It encodes CASSLVWGLGQPQHF.

This rearrangement joins TRBV18 to TRBJ1-6, with 11 bases that match TRBD1. This CDR3 has 16 residues. Losses at the gene ends were 1 base for V and 7 bases for J; bases not matched to a gene: 3. Germline V gene sequence: CDR1 KGHSH, CDR2 LQKENI. CDR3 nucleotides: TGTGCCAGCTCACCACGGGGACAGGGGGGGAATTCACCCCTCCACTTT. Translated, it gives CASSPRGQGGNSPLHF.